The source of this TCR beta chain is a study of cytomegalovirus exposure and HLA in healthy donors. Study-wide results and limits: Generally TCR sequences proved uncommon, though certain public TCRs appeared in numerous donors. Later work showed greater clonal expansion in HLA-associated TCR beta chains than in equally common others.

This clone has a handful of counts. Its antigen is not identified. The PCR had 60 Vbeta and 13 Jbeta primers. Using immunoSEQ multiplex PCR, the repertoire was profiled, and TCRdb retains in-frame clones only, with some absent. The data contain around 110,000 clones, approximately 70% of them singletons. Looked up from germline, CDR1 is MNHEY and CDR2 is SMNVEV (reference sequence). The CDR3 runs 14 residues. Trimming removed 1 base from V and 3 bases from J; junction bases left unmatched: 2. The sample was PBMCs. This receptor was taken from a young man in good health and CMV-seropositive. This chain joins TRBV27 and TRBJ1-1; TRBD1 agrees at 7 bases. The CDR3 protein is CASSLLGGDTEAFF. The DNA of the CDR3 is TGTGCCAGCAGTTTATTAGGGGGCGACACTGAAGCTTTCTTT.